The 9 T cell receptor beta chains below come from one sample, sequenced in a study of identical twins (dated by TCRdb to between 2015 and 2016). Receptor amplification or capture employed 5' RACE. These reads were obtained on an Illumina HiSeq 2000. The public reads were quality trimmed at Q25 with fastp and then assembled into clones with MiXCR by TCRdb, keeping productive beta chains. Each CDR3 protein appears once, grouped with its most common genes and DNA. Within this sample are approximately 260,000 distinct CDR3 sequences, with over 12% of them counted one time only. The ten largest clones represent approximately 8.2% of the sample. The source material was memory (CD45RO+) T cells sorted from blood. The cell subset or site label on this specimen signifies: CD45RO+ enriched T cells. Source of these receptors: a woman in her late teens or twenties in good health.

This clonotype was recorded many times. The chain links TRBV5-1 to TRBJ1-2, with 7 bases lining up with TRBD1. Germline V gene lookup returns CDR1 SGHRS and CDR2 YFSETQ. With 5 bases clipped from V and 10 bases from J, the junction kept 14 bases outside the gene matches. This CDR3 region has 14 residues. The CDR3 sequence: CASSSAPGQVDYTF. DNA for the CDR3: TGCGCCAGCAGTTCCGCCCCTGGACAGGTCGACTACACCTTC.

This clonotype has a count of ten or more. The rearrangement uses TRBV11-2 and TRBJ2-1, with no clear D. The CDR3 length is 16 residues. Deletions cut 0 bases from V and 4 bases from J, with 13 bases between. In germline, CDR1 is SGHAT, CDR2 FQNNGV. The CDR3 loop reads CASSLDVQPLYNEQFF. CDR3 coding DNA: TGTGCCAGCAGCTTAGATGTTCAACCACTATACAATGAGCAGTTCTTC. The complete variable domain, with remaining parts taken from reference TRBV11-2 and TRBJ2-1, reads EAGVAQSPRYKIIEKRQSVAFWCNPISGHATLYWYQQILGQGPKLLIQFQNNGVVDDSQLPKDRFSAERLKGVDSTLKIQPAKLEDSAVYLCASSLDVQPLYNEQFFGPGTRLTVL.

In its sample, this clonotype was seen a few times. The chain joins TRBV5-5 to TRBJ2-3, with D perhaps matching TRBD2 (6 bases). V was trimmed by 6 bases and J by 6 bases, leaving 20 bases between them. The germline gives CDR1 SGHKS, CDR2 YYEKEE (reference sequence). This CDR3 has 15 amino acids. CDR3 sequence (DNA): TGTGCCAGCACCTCCCCCGGGGACTCAGGCGATACGCAGTATTTT. Its translation is CASTSPGDSGDTQYF.

The chain uses TRBV25-1 and TRBJ2-5; D gene uncertain. The CDR3 contains 13 residues. V gave up 2 bases and J gave up 0 bases, with 4 bases separating them. Germline-derived CDR1 and CDR2 are MGHDK and SYGVNS. The CDR3 DNA follows: TGTGCCAGCAGTGAAACAAACCAAGAGACCCAGTACTTC. Its translation: CASSETNQETQYF.

The table lists this clonotype with a few counts. This sequence joins TRBV19 and TRBJ2-7; D may be TRBD1 (5 bases). Germline V gene sequence: CDR1 LNHDA, CDR2 SQIVND (reference sequence). Trimming removed 3 bases at V and 2 bases at J, with 14 bases between. This CDR3 is 15 amino acids long. The CDR3 DNA sequence: TGTGCCAGTAGTATCCGTGGGGCAGGCGCCTACGAGCAGTACTTC. It is translated as CASSIRGAGAYEQYF.

The chain has TRBV29-1 and TRBJ2-5; 9 nucleotides match TRBD1. Trimming took 7 bases from V and 5 from J; bases not matched to a gene: 5. This CDR3 has 12 residues. The germline CDR1 and CDR2 sequences are SQVTM and ANQGSEA. The CDR3 reads CSATGGWETQYF. CDR3 DNA sequence: TGCAGCGCGACAGGGGGTTGGGAGACCCAGTACTTC.

The V gene is TRBV6-2 or TRBV6-3, the J gene TRBJ2-7, with D possibly TRBD1 on 5 matching bases. Germline CDR1 MNHEY, CDR2 SVGEGT. V lost 5 bases and J 5 bases, leaving 13 bases between the germline ends. The CDR3 totals 13 residues. The CDR3 DNA is TGTGCCAGCAGTAGAGACCAGGGCAACGAGCAGTACTTC. Translating gives CASSRDQGNEQYF.

The DNA of the CDR3 is TGCAGCGTTGAGAGACAAGGCGAGACCCAGTACTTC. Translation: CSVERQGETQYF. This chain connects TRBV29-1 to TRBJ2-5; D remains ambiguous. With 3 bases removed from V and 5 bases from J, the gap between germline ends came to 10 bases. This CDR3 is 12 amino acids long. Germline lookup yields CDR1 SQVTM and CDR2 ANQGSEA.

The J gene is TRBJ2-3, the V gene TRBV20-1, with 11 positions matching TRBD2. CDR3 length: 18 residues. Germline trimming cut 2 bases from V and 1 base from J; bases unmatched to any gene: 11. Germline CDR1 reads DFQATT; CDR2 reads SNEGSKA (reference sequence). The CDR3 loop reads CSARHTSGSLPGTDTQYF. The CDR3 DNA reads TGCAGTGCTAGACATACTAGCGGGAGTCTCCCTGGCACAGATACGCAGTATTTT.